Here is one TCR beta chain with its context. This clonotype turned up a few times. The specificity of this receptor is unknown. Qualities for individual bases were not recorded, and no much larger clone is one base off. Spanning cysteine to phenylalanine, the CDR3 consists of 14 amino acids. The read is trimmed to its CDR3 DNA, 42 bases read in frame from base 1. CDR1 is given as SEHNR and CDR2 as FQNEAQ, both from the germline V gene (reference sequence). V is reduced by 0 bases and J by 4 bases, leaving a spacing of 7 bases between them. This specimen comes from a study of T cell repertoires in cytomegalovirus infection (dated by TCRdb to the late 2010s). Broadly, across the study: Because public TCR beta signatures pointed to carriage of CMV infection together with the matching HLA type, the HLA type of each donor mattered for the analysis. What the work shows at the level of the full study, not this receptor alone: Carriers of CMV infection plus the relevant HLA type were discriminated by the cumulative frequency of public TCR beta family members in the study cohort and in an independent approximately 400-donor cohort. In the ex vivo response, HLA-C-restricted CMV-specific TCR beta clonotypes were dominant, and in two of eight donors the single most frequent clonotype came from this HLA-C-restricted group.

Sequencing took place on an Illumina HiSeq 1500. The public reads were reprocessed in TCRdb via fastp at Q25 and MiXCR, keeping in-frame beta chains. Rows with a matching CDR3 protein are joined into one entry that keeps the most common DNA and genes. The sample contains a few hundred thousand distinct CDR3 sequences, approximately 9.1% of them found a single time. The ten largest clones represent about 15% of the sample. The clonotype originates from a human donor in good health (CMV status not recorded). Some clones in this sample may be carry-over from other donors' samples. The rearranged segments are TRBV7-9 and TRBJ1-5; the D gene remains uncertain. The specimen was PBMCs. The DNA sequence is TGTGCCAGCAGCTTAGCGGGTACAAATCAGCCCCAGCATTTT. This yields the protein CASSLAGTNQPQHF.